These 21 T cell receptor beta chains came from one sample sequenced in a study of shared clonotypes between healthy human individuals. Sequencing used immunoSEQ multiplex PCR; TCRdb keeps in-frame clones, though not all of them. This table holds about 320,000 clones, roughly 84% found once. Sequencing was performed on memory CD8+ T cells sorted from blood. The subset here: CD45RO+ cells pooled with CCR7-negative TemRA cells. Receptors were obtained from a man younger than 35 in good health.

The V gene is TRBV4-3, the J gene TRBJ2-2, with TRBD1 matching 8 bases. CDR3 size: 16 residues. Unmatched junction bases numbered 5, after V lost 1 base and J lost 4 bases. The germline gives CDR1 LGHNA, CDR2 YSLEER. The CDR3 DNA sequence: TGCGCCAGCAGCCAAGGAAGGACAGGGCGCACCGGGGAGCTGTTTTTT. This encodes CASSQGRTGRTGELFF.

V is TRBV10-3 and J is TRBJ2-1; tentative D call: TRBD2 (6 bases). This CDR3 spans 13 amino acids. Germline V CDR1 and CDR2: ENHRY, SYGVKD. V dropped 6 bases and J dropped 6 bases, with 12 bases sitting between them. The CDR3: CAISRRGVNEQFF. CDR3 nucleotides: TGTGCCATCAGCCGACGCGGGGTCAATGAGCAGTTCTTC.

The chain carries TRBV27 and TRBJ1-1, with TRBD1 identical over 11 bases. The ends lost 3 bases at V and 4 bases at J; junction bases unmatched: 1. The CDR3 covers 14 residues. Germline loops: CDR1 MNHEY, CDR2 SMNVEV (reference sequence). The DNA of the CDR3 is TGTGCCAGCAGTTTGGGGACAGGGGGCACTGAAGCTTTCTTT. It encodes CASSLGTGGTEAFF.

This clone was counted once. This rearrangement joins TRBV30 to TRBJ2-7; no clear D gene. The germline V gene encodes CDR1 GTSNPN and CDR2 SVGIG (reference sequence). The CDR3 has 11 amino acids. The CDR3 sequence is CACGWGNEQYF. The CDR3, as DNA: TGTGCGTGTGGTTGGGGTAACGAGCAGTACTTC.

V is TRBV5-6 and J is TRBJ1-4; unclear D gene. Germline values: CDR1 SGHDT, CDR2 YYEEEE. The CDR3 is 14 amino acids. V was clipped by 3 bases and J by 4 bases, with 10 bases between them. CDR3 nucleotide sequence: TGTGCCAGCAGCTCTCGGACCAGTAATGAAAAACTGTTTTTT. Amino acid sequence: CASSSRTSNEKLFF.

This clone was seen just once. The genes are TRBV27 and TRBJ2-3; D gene ambiguous. The CDR3 has 14 residues. The germline V gene encodes CDR1 MNHEY and CDR2 SMNVEV (reference sequence). The V and J ends lost 6 bases and 1 base respectively, with 11 bases between them. The CDR3 DNA is TGTGCCAGCAGGACGTTGGGCGGCACAGATACGCAGTATTTT. This translates into CASRTLGGTDTQYF.

There are a few counts of this clone. This chain joins TRBV5-1 and TRBJ2-1; 14 bases are shared with TRBD2. The CDR3 covers 18 residues. Germline-derived CDR1 and CDR2 are SGHRS and YFSETQ. V lost 7 bases to trimming and J lost 0 bases; unmatched junction nucleotides: 9. The CDR3 sequence is CASASGLAGVSSYNEQFF. The CDR3 DNA follows: TGCGCCAGCGCCTCGGGACTAGCGGGGGTTAGCTCCTACAATGAGCAGTTCTTC.

V and J are TRBV19 and TRBJ2-7, with D possibly being TRBD1 or TRBD2 (5 bases each). V dropped 6 bases and J dropped 0 bases, with 15 bases sitting between them. The CDR3 runs 15 residues. CDR1 is LNHDA, CDR2 SQIVND, per germline (reference sequence). The CDR3 loop is CASRTRGLSSYEQYF. The CDR3 DNA reads as TGTGCCAGTAGGACGAGGGGCCTCAGCTCCTACGAGCAGTACTTC.

The chain is built from TRBV10-3 and TRBJ2-1; tentative D call: TRBD2 (6 bases). In germline, CDR1 is ENHRY, CDR2 SYGVKD. There are 15 residues in the CDR3. Trimming shortened V by 11 bases and J by 6 bases, and 23 bases separated the two germline ends. The CDR3 here is CAVGALAIRLNEQFF. Written as DNA, the CDR3 is TGTGCCGTCGGAGCTCTAGCGATCCGTCTCAATGAGCAGTTCTTC.

This chain links TRBV4-2 with TRBJ2-3; 8 nucleotides align to TRBD2. With 4 bases clipped from V and 4 bases from J, the junction kept 7 bases outside the gene matches. CDR1 is LGHNA, CDR2 YNFKEQ, per germline. This CDR3 is 15 amino acids long. This CDR3 reads CASSLTRGGADTQYF. DNA for the CDR3: TGTGCCAGCAGCCTAACCCGGGGGGGCGCAGATACGCAGTATTTT.

The rearrangement uses TRBV7-9 and TRBJ1-1; D might be TRBD1 (5 bases). With 1 base removed from V and 11 bases from J, the gap between germline ends came to 14 bases. The CDR3 contains 13 residues. Germline values: CDR1 SEHNR, CDR2 FQNEAQ (reference sequence). The CDR3 region is CASSLEGTVGAFF. CDR3 coding DNA: TGTGCCAGCAGCTTAGAGGGGACCGTGGGGGCTTTCTTT.

This chain connects TRBV7-9 to TRBJ2-5, with a tentative D call TRBD2 (5 bases). The CDR3 runs 14 residues. Germline CDR1 reads SEHNR; CDR2 reads FQNEAQ (reference sequence). V lost 2 bases, J lost 4 bases, and 11 bases lay in between. The CDR3 is CASSLNTRRETQYF. CDR3 bases: TGTGCCAGCAGCTTAAATACTAGGAGAGAGACCCAGTACTTC.

V gene TRBV6-5 combines with J gene TRBJ2-2; D is unresolved. V lost 0 bases and J lost 4, with 9 bases in between. This CDR3 region has 15 residues. Germline CDR1 MNHEY, CDR2 SVGAGI. As DNA, the CDR3 is TGTGCCAGCAGTTACTCTACTTCATTCACCGGGGAGCTGTTTTTT. Protein product: CASSYSTSFTGELFF.

Points on this clone: At one end, the junction sequence differs from germline, possibly due to a read error. The chain joins TRBV6-5 to TRBJ2-5; maybe TRBD1 (6 bases). The germline V gene encodes CDR1 MNHEY and CDR2 SVGAGI. The CDR3 consists of 14 residues. This CDR3 reads CASSDSGVEETQYF. In DNA form, the CDR3 reads TGTGCCAGCAGTGACTCAGGGGTTGAGGAGACCCAGTACTTC.

The V gene is TRBV29-1, the J gene TRBJ2-7; a possible D gene is TRBD1 (5 bases). V was clipped by 0 bases and J by 1 base, with 10 bases between them. Germline CDR1 SQVTM, CDR2 ANQGSEA. The CDR3 length is 14 residues. For the CDR3, the DNA is TGCAGCGTTGAAGACGAAGGGGAATCCTACGAGCAGTACTTC. Amino acids: CSVEDEGESYEQYF.

This chain uses TRBV5-4 with TRBJ1-1; D gene uncertain. CDR1 SGHNT and CDR2 YYREEE come from the germline V gene (reference sequence). Trimming removed 0 bases from V and 2 bases from J, with 2 bases in between. The CDR3 spans 12 residues. Written as DNA, the CDR3 is TGTGCCAGCAGCTTGGATAACACTGAAGCTTTCTTT. The encoded protein is CASSLDNTEAFF.

The chain carries TRBV9 and TRBJ2-3; D may match TRBD1 or TRBD2 (5 bases each). Looked up from germline, CDR1 is SGDLS and CDR2 is YYNGEE. Deletions cut 0 bases from V and 0 bases from J, with 11 bases between. This CDR3 has 16 amino acids. The CDR3 DNA is TGTGCCAGCAGCGTAGGGAATAGGGACAGCACAGATACGCAGTATTTT. Its translation: CASSVGNRDSTDTQYF.

The V call is TRBV4-1, the J call TRBJ2-7, with TRBD1 identical over 7 bases. CDR3 length equals 16 residues. J lost 0 bases, V lost 4 bases, and 9 bases had no gene match. The germline CDR1 and CDR2 sequences are MGHRA and YSYEKL. Written as DNA, the CDR3 is TGCGCCAGCAGCCCCCGGGACAGCGGATTCTCCTACGAGCAGTACTTC. Translating gives CASSPRDSGFSYEQYF.

This chain links TRBV6-5 with TRBJ1-4, with D uncertain. CDR3 size: 14 residues. Trimming cost V 5 bases and J 2 bases, with 9 bases left between them. In germline, CDR1 is MNHEY, CDR2 SVGAGI. CDR3 sequence: CASSSLSTNEKLFF. In DNA, the CDR3 is TGTGCCAGCAGTAGTCTTAGCACTAATGAAAAACTGTTTTTT.

Note on this clone: With a much larger clone just one base away, this may be a read error. V usage is TRBV30 and J usage is TRBJ2-6; D may match TRBD1 or TRBD2 (5 bases each). Looked up from germline, CDR1 is GTSNPN and CDR2 is SVGIG (reference sequence). There are 14 residues in the CDR3. DNA for the CDR3: TGTGCCGGGAGTTGGGGGAGCGGGGCCAACGTCCTGACTTTC. It yields the protein CAGSWGSGANVLTF.

In its sample, this clone was seen once. The chain combines TRBV5-1 with TRBJ2-7; 11 nucleotides match TRBD2. Germline CDR1 reads SGHRS; CDR2 reads YFSETQ. The CDR3 length is 17 residues. The ends lost 3 bases at V and 3 bases at J; junction bases unmatched: 11. CDR3 DNA sequence: TGCGCCAGCAGCTATTATAATAGCGGGGGGGCCCTCTACGAGCAGTACTTC. Translated: CASSYYNSGGALYEQYF.